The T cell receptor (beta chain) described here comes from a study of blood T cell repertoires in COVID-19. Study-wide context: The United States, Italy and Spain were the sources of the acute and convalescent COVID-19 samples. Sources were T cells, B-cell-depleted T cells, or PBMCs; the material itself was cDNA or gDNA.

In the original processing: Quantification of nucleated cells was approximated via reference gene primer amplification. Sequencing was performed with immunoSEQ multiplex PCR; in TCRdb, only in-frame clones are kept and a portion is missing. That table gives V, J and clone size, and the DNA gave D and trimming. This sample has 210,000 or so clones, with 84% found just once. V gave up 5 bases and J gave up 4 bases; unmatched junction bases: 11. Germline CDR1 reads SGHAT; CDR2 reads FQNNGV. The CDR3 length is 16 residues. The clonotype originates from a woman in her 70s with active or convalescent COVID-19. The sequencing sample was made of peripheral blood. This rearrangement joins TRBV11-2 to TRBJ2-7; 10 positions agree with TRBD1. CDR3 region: CASSLTRDRGLYEQYF. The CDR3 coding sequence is TGTGCCAGCAGCCTCACCCGGGACAGGGGCCTGTACGAGCAGTACTTC.